These T cell receptor beta chains were read from a single sample in a study of cytomegalovirus exposure and HLA in healthy donors. Some clones are missing from TCRdb's copy, which holds only in-frame ones; the method was immunoSEQ multiplex PCR. Among about 120,000 clones listed, approximately 79% were seen once. Sequenced input: PBMCs. These receptors all stem from a man aged 30-40 years in good health and CMV-seropositive. Both conserved end residues are part of each CDR3. The D gene is left open where the match is weak. Only some rows state a clone size, as once, few, many or a class for expanded clones.

>-|TRBV25-1|once|TRBJ1-3
CASSELGQFSGNTIYF
TGTGCCAGCAGTGAGCTCGGACAGTTCTCTGGAAACACCATATATTTT
>-|TRBV5-1|-|TRBJ2-3
CASSYRTAVTDTQYF
TGCGCCAGCAGCTATAGAACAGCGGTCACAGATACGCAGTATTTT
>TRBD1|TRBV6-4|-|TRBJ2-7
CASSPNRGYEQYF
TGTGCCAGCAGCCCAAACAGGGGCTACGAGCAGTACTTC
>-|TRBV19|-|TRBJ2-5
CASSIDREAGETQYF
TGTGCCAGTAGTATAGATAGAGAGGCTGGGGAGACCCAGTACTTC
>-|TRBV5-1|-|TRBJ2-7
CASRVGPDSYEQYF
TGCGCCAGCAGGGTTGGGCCAGACTCCTACGAGCAGTACTTC
>TRBD1|TRBV19|-|TRBJ2-1
CASSHGTGNEQFF
TGTGCCAGTAGTCATGGGACAGGGAATGAGCAGTTCTTC
>TRBD2|TRBV10-2|-|TRBJ2-3
CASSRGLAGTKDTQYF
TGCGCCAGCAGTCGCGGACTAGCGGGTACAAAAGATACGCAGTATTTT
>TRBD1|TRBV5-6|-|TRBJ2-1
CASSRGTGINEQFF
TGTGCCAGCAGCCGCGGGACAGGGATCAATGAGCAGTTCTTC
>TRBD1|TRBV30|-|TRBJ2-7
CAWSSTGGSSYEQYF
TGTGCCTGGAGTTCAACAGGGGGGAGCTCCTACGAGCAGTACTTC
>TRBD1|TRBV23-1|-|TRBJ1-5
CASKEGAQVDQPQHF
TGCGCCAGCAAAGAGGGGGCACAGGTCGATCAGCCCCAGCATTTT
>TRBD1|TRBV5-1|once|TRBJ1-2
CASSPGQGVYGYTF
TGCGCCAGCAGCCCGGGACAGGGCGTGTATGGCTACACCTTC
>-|TRBV30|-|TRBJ1-2
CAWRSQEKDGYTF
TGTGCCTGGAGGTCCCAGGAAAAGGATGGCTACACCTTC
>TRBD1|TRBV5-6|few|TRBJ1-2
CASSLATGDGYTF
TGTGCCAGCAGCTTGGCGACAGGGGATGGCTACACCTTC
>-|TRBV6-1|few|TRBJ1-6
CASMSGAYNSPLHF
TGTGCCAGCATGTCAGGGGCCTATAATTCACCCCTCCACTTT
>-|TRBV6-5|-|TRBJ2-7
CASSYLAEQYF
TGTGCCAGCAGTTACTTGGCTGAGCAGTACTTC
>-|TRBV7-3|-|TRBJ1-2
CASSAEQGLSPNYGYTF
TGTGCCAGCAGCGCCGAGCAGGGGCTGTCCCCTAACTATGGCTACACCTTC
>TRBD1|TRBV29-1|-|TRBJ1-1
CSVDRGPLSEAFF
TGCAGCGTGGACAGGGGGCCGCTATCTGAAGCTTTCTTT
>-|TRBV7-3|-|TRBJ2-3
CASSLRTATDTQYF
TGTGCCAGCAGCCTTAGGACAGCCACAGATACGCAGTATTTT
>-|TRBV28|-|TRBJ1-1
CASSRVRNTEAFF
TGTGCCAGCAGCCGAGTGCGGAACACTGAAGCTTTCTTT
>TRBD1|TRBV6-5|-|TRBJ1-2
CASSELDREGF
TGTGCCAGCAGTGAATTGGACAGGGAAGGTTTC
>TRBD1|TRBV5-1|-|TRBJ1-6
CASSLGTGGNSPLHF
TGCGCCAGCAGCTTGGGGACAGGGGGAAATTCACCCCTCCACTTT
>-|TRBV7-6|-|TRBJ2-2
CASSLVNRVEGTGELFF
TGTGCCAGCAGCTTAGTCAACAGGGTAGAAGGGACCGGGGAGCTGTTTTTT
>-|TRBV19|-|TRBJ2-4
CASSIKSGGNIQYF
TGTGCCAGTAGTATAAAGAGTGGGGGGAACATTCAGTACTTC
>TRBD2|TRBV9|-|TRBJ2-1
CASSAISGGIDNEQFF
TGTGCCAGCAGCGCCATTAGCGGGGGGATCGACAATGAGCAGTTCTTC
>-|TRBV7-9|-|TRBJ2-7
CASSLGGDEQYF
TGTGCCAGCAGCCTAGGCGGTGACGAGCAGTACTTC
>-|TRBV4-3|-|TRBJ2-2
CASSQDKTSTGELFF
TGCGCCAGCAGCCAGGACAAGACTTCTACCGGGGAGCTGTTTTTT